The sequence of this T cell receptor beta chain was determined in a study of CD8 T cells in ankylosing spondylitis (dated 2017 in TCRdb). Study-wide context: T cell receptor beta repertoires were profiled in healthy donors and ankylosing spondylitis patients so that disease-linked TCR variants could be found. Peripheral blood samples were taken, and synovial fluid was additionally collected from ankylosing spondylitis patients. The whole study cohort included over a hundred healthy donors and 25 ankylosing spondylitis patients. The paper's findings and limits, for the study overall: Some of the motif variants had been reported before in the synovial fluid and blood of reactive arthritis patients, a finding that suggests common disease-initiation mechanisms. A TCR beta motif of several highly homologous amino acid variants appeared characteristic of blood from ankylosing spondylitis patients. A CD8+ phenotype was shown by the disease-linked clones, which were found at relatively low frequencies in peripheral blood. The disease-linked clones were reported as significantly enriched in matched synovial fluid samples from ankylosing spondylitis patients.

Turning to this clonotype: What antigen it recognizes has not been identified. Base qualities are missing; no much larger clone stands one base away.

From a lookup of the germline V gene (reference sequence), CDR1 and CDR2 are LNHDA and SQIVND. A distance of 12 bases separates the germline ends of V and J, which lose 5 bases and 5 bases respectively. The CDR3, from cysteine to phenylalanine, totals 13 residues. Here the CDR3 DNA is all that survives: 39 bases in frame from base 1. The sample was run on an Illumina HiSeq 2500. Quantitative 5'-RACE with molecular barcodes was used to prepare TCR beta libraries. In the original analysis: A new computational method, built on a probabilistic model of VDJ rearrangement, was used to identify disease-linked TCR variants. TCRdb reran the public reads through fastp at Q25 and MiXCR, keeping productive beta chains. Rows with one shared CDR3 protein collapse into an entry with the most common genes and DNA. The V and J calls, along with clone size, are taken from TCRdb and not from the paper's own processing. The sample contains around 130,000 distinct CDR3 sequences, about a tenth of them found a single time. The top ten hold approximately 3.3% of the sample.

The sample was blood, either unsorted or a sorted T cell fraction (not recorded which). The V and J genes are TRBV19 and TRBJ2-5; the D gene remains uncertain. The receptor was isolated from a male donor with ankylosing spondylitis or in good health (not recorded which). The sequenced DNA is TGTGCCAGTAGTTTGCTACCTCGGGAGACCCAGTACTTC. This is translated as CASSLLPRETQYF.